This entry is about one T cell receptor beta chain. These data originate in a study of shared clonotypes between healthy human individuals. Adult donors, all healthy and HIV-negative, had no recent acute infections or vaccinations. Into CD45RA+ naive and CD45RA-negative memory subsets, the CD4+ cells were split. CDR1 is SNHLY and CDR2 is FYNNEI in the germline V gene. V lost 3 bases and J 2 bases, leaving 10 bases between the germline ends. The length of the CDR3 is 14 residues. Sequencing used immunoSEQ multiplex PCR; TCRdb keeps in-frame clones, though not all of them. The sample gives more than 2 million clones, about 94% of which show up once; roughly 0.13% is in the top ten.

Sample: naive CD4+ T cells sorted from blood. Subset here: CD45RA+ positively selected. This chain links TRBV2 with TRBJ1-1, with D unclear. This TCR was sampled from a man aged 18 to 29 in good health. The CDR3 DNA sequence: TGTGCCAGCAGTGAGAGGGAAGGTAACACTGAAGCTTTCTTT. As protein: CASSEREGNTEAFF. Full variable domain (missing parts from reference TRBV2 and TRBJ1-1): EPEVTQTPSHQVTQMGQEVILRCVPISNHLYFYWYRQILGQKVEFLVSFYNNEISEKSEIFDDQFSVERPDGSNFTLKIRSTKLEDSAMYFCASSEREGNTEAFFGQGTRLTVV.